The rows below give T cell receptor beta chains drawn from one sample of a study of human T cells and chemical hapten exposure. MiXCR was run by TCRdb on the RACE reads, yielding one entry per CDR3 protein. The data contain tens of thousands of distinct CDR3 sequences, under 12% of them seen just once; the ten biggest clones take up about 2%. This material consisted of whole blood, taken in connection with sensitization to the hapten diphenylcyclopropenone (DPC). The receptor set was obtained from a man between 40 and 49 years old with alopecia areata. Some clones in this sample may be carry-over from other donors' samples. Both conserved end residues are part of each CDR3. A D gene is named only where the DNA matches it firmly. A row's size may be missing; if present it is once, few, many or a size class.

TRBJ1-5,few,.,TRBV12-5,TGTGCTAGTGGTACCTCCTCCGGGTTTGGCAATCAGCCCCAGCATTTT,CASGTSSGFGNQPQHF
TRBJ2-3,.,.,TRBV2,TGTGCCAGCAGCGAAAGGTTCGGGGCCCTCAGCACAGATACGCAGTATTTT,CASSERFGALSTDTQYF
TRBJ2-7,many,.,TRBV27,TGTGCCAGCAGCGGACTCTTCTCCTACGAGCAGTACTTC,CASSGLFSYEQYF
TRBJ2-4,once,TRBD1,TRBV27,TGTGCCAGCGGACCCGGGACAGGTAGTATCAACATTCAGTACTTC,CASGPGTGSINIQYF
TRBJ2-5,few,.,TRBV6-5,TGTGCCAGCAGCTCCGATACTGGGCGGGTAGAGACCCAGTACTTC,CASSSDTGRVETQYF
TRBJ2-3,many,TRBD2,TRBV6-2/TRBV6-3,TGTGCCAGCAGTCCATCACTAGCGGGGACCACAGATACGCAGTATTTT,CASSPSLAGTTDTQYF
TRBJ2-3,few,.,TRBV9,TGTGCCAGCAGCGTAGAACTAGCCGATACAGATACGCAGTATTTT,CASSVELADTDTQYF
TRBJ2-1,few,TRBD2,TRBV12-3/TRBV12-4,TGTGCCAGCAGAAAGACTAGCGGGAGCAATGAGCAGTTCTTC,CASRKTSGSNEQFF
TRBJ1-4,many,TRBD1,TRBV6-5,TGTGCCAGCAGCCACCCGCCGGGACAGGGGCCTGAAAAACTGTTTTTT,CASSHPPGQGPEKLFF
TRBJ1-5,few,TRBD1,TRBV7-8,TGTGCCAGCAGCTTAGCTTTCCGGGACAGGAATCAGCCCCAGCATTTT,CASSLAFRDRNQPQHF
TRBJ2-3,many,TRBD2,TRBV7-2,TGTGCCAGCAGCTTACCGCGGACTAGCGGGAGGGCTAAGACAGATACGCAGTATTTT,CASSLPRTSGRAKTDTQYF
TRBJ2-3,few,.,TRBV20-1,TGCAGTGCTAGAGATCTAACTGCCAGACCCACAGATACGCAGTATTTT,CSARDLTARPTDTQYF
TRBJ2-3,many,.,TRBV29-1,TGCAGCGTTGAGGTGTCAGATACGCAGTATTTT,CSVEVSDTQYF
TRBJ2-1,.,TRBD2,TRBV6-1,TGTGCCAGCAGTGATCGGGGACTAGCGGGAGGGCCGGATGAGCAGTTCTTC,CASSDRGLAGGPDEQFF
TRBJ2-5,few,TRBD1,TRBV7-9,TGTGCCAGCAGCGGAGAGGGACAGGGGACCTTTACCCAGTACTTC,CASSGEGQGTFTQYF
TRBJ2-3,.,.,TRBV20-1,TGCAGTGCTTCCTTTTCGGGGGGCACAGATACGCAGTATTTT,CSASFSGGTDTQYF
TRBJ1-5,.,TRBD1,TRBV7-2,TGTGCCAGCAGCTCACGACAGGGCAGGCAGCCCCAGCATTTT,CASSSRQGRQPQHF
TRBJ2-3,few,TRBD2,TRBV7-9,TGTGCCAGCAGCTTAGGAAGCGGGAGGTTGGCAGATACGCAGTATTTT,CASSLGSGRLADTQYF
TRBJ2-1,.,TRBD2,TRBV19,TGTGCCAGCAGACTAGCGGGAGTGTACAATGAGCAGTTCTTC,CASRLAGVYNEQFF
TRBJ2-1,.,.,TRBV7-9,TGTGCCAGCAGCTTGGAGGGCCTAATGAATGAGCAGTTCTTC,CASSLEGLMNEQFF
TRBJ2-3,.,TRBD2,TRBV24-1,TGTGCCACCAGTGATGGGACTAGCGAAGGCACAGATACGCAGTATTTT,CATSDGTSEGTDTQYF
TRBJ2-2,many,.,TRBV4-2,TGTGCCAGCAGCCAGGGTAACCCCACCGGGGAGCTGTTTTTT,CASSQGNPTGELFF
TRBJ1-5,many,.,TRBV9,TGTGCCAGCAGCACGGGAGAGGAGCCCCAGCATTTT,CASSTGEEPQHF
TRBJ2-1,many,TRBD2,TRBV7-3,TGTGCCAGCAGCTTAAAGGCTAGCGGGACCCAGGGACACAATGAGCAGTTCTTC,CASSLKASGTQGHNEQFF
TRBJ1-6,.,.,TRBV11-2,TGTGCCAGCAGCCGCCGGACGGTCCAAAATTCACCCCTCCACTTT,CASSRRTVQNSPLHF
TRBJ2-3,many,TRBD2,TRBV7-9,TGTGCCAGCGGGGGGAGGGCAGATACGCAGTATTTT,CASGGRADTQYF
TRBJ2-3,few,.,TRBV4-2,TGTGCCAGCAGCCCAAGACTAGGGGAGCCCCCAGATACGCAGTATTTT,CASSPRLGEPPDTQYF
TRBJ2-1,few,.,TRBV10-3,TGTGCCATCAGTCCGGGACCCCGTGGGAGCTCCTACAATGAGCAGTTCTTC,CAISPGPRGSSYNEQFF
TRBJ1-5,.,.,TRBV30,TGTGCCTGGAGTGGGACGGTCAATCAGCCCCAGCATTTT,CAWSGTVNQPQHF
TRBJ2-6,few,TRBD2,TRBV28,TGTGCCAGCAGCGGGGGGGCGTTTCGGAACTCTGGGGCCAACGTCCTGACTTTC,CASSGGAFRNSGANVLTF
TRBJ1-6,few,.,TRBV28,TGTGCCAGCGTGTCCCTCTCCTATAATTCACCCCTCCACTTT,CASVSLSYNSPLHF
TRBJ1-5,many,.,TRBV29-1,TGCAGCGTTGTGGCTGCCGACCAGCCCCAGCATTTT,CSVVAADQPQHF
TRBJ2-7,many,.,TRBV7-2,TGTGCCAGCAGCGAAGGACGGTCTTACGAGCAGTACTTC,CASSEGRSYEQYF
TRBJ2-2,few,.,TRBV30,TGTGCCTGGAGTGCGCTAGCGATGGCCGGGGAGCTGTTTTTT,CAWSALAMAGELFF
TRBJ2-3,few,TRBD2,TRBV20-1,TGCAGTGCTAGCGGGGGGACCCGCACAGATACGCAGTATTTT,CSASGGTRTDTQYF
TRBJ2-2,few,.,TRBV29-1,TGCAGCGTTGATTTGGGGGGGGGCGGTAGGGTCTCCGGGGAGCTGTTTTTT,CSVDLGGGGRVSGELFF
TRBJ1-6,.,.,TRBV21-1,TGTGCCAGCAGCCCCCGGACACCTCAGTGGTCCTACAATTCACCCCTCCACTTT,CASSPRTPQWSYNSPLHF
TRBJ2-3,.,.,TRBV7-9,TGTGCCAGCAGCTTAGGGGGTAACCCGACAGATACGCAGTATTTT,CASSLGGNPTDTQYF
TRBJ2-1,few,.,TRBV5-4,TGTGCCAGCAGCTTGGCCGGGGAAAATGAGCAGTTCTTC,CASSLAGENEQFF
TRBJ2-1,few,TRBD2,TRBV18,TGTGCCAGCTCACCACGTCTAGCGGGAGGCCCCTCCTACAATGAGCAGTTCTTC,CASSPRLAGGPSYNEQFF
TRBJ2-6,many,.,TRBV7-3,TGTGCCAGCAGCCCACAGGGCTCTGGGGCCAACGTCCTGACTTTC,CASSPQGSGANVLTF
TRBJ1-3,.,.,TRBV4-3,TGCGCCAGCAGCCTCGACGCGGTTTCTGGAAACACCATATATTTT,CASSLDAVSGNTIYF
TRBJ2-7,few,TRBD2,TRBV20-1,TGCAGTGCGCAGCTCCGAGCGGGAGTGGGCGAGCAGTACTTC,CSAQLRAGVGEQYF
TRBJ1-6,.,.,TRBV27,TGTGCCAGCAGCTCTCCGGCCTCCGCTTCACCCCTCCACTTT,CASSSPASASPLHF
TRBJ2-3,few,.,TRBV2,TGTGCCAGCCTCCCTGGGGAGGCAGATACGCAGTATTTT,CASLPGEADTQYF
TRBJ2-1,few,.,TRBV28,TGTGCCAGCGGAGGTGGAGCCAGCTCCTACAATGAGCAGTTCTTC,CASGGGASSYNEQFF
TRBJ2-7,.,TRBD2,TRBV27,TGTGCCAGCAGTGCGTGGAGACTAGCGGGGGCCTACGAGCAGTACTTC,CASSAWRLAGAYEQYF
TRBJ2-1,few,TRBD2,TRBV29-1,TGCAGCGTTGACTCTTCTAGCGGGAGTTACAATGAGCAGTTCTTC,CSVDSSSGSYNEQFF
TRBJ1-5,many,.,TRBV7-3,TGTGCCAGCAGCCAAGGGCTAAATCAGCCCCAGCATTTT,CASSQGLNQPQHF